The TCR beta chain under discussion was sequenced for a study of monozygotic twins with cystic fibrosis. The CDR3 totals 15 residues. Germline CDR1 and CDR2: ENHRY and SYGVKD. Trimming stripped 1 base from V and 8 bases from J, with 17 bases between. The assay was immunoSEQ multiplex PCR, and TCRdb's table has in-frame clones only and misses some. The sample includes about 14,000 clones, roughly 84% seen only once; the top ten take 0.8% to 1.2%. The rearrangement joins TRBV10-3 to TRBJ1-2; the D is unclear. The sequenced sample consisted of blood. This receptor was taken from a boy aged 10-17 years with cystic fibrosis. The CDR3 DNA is TGTGCCATCAGTGAGTTCCAGAATCCGTGGGGAGGCTACACCTTC. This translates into CAISEFQNPWGGYTF.